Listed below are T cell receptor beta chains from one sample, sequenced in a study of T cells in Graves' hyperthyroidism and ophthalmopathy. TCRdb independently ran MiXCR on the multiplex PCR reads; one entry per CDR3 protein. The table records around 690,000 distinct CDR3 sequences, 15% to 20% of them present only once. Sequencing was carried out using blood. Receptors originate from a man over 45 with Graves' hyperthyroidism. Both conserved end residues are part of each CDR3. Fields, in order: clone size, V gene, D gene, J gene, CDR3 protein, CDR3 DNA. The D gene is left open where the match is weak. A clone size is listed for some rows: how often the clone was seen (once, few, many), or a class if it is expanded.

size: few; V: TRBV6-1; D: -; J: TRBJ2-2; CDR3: CASSARGGTNTGELFF; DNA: TGTGCCAGCAGTGCAAGAGGGGGAACGAACACCGGGGAGCTGTTTTTT
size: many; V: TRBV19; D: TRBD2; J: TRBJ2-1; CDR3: CASSEGLAFNLYNEQFF; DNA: TGTGCCAGTAGTGAGGGACTAGCGTTTAACCTTTACAATGAGCAGTTCTTC
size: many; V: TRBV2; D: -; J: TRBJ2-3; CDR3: CASRFGDTQYF; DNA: TGTGCCAGCAGGTTCGGGGATACGCAGTATTTT
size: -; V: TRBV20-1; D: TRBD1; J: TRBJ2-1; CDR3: CSAKPGQLRNEQFF; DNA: TGCAGTGCTAAACCGGGACAGCTGAGGAATGAGCAGTTCTTC
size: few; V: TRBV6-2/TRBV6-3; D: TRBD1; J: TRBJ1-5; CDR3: CASSPRTGFNQPQHF; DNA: TGTGCCAGCAGTCCCCGGACAGGGTTCAATCAGCCCCAGCATTTT
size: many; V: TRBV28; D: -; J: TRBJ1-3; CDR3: CASSITLSGNTIYF; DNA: TGTGCCAGCAGTATCACCCTTTCTGGAAACACCATATATTTT
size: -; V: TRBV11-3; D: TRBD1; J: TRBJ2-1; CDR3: CASSLGVGTGCYNEQFF; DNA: TGTGCCAGCAGCTTAGGAGTCGGGACAGGGTGTTACAATGAGCAGTTCTTC
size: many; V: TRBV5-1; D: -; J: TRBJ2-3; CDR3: CASSLARGTSSTDTQYF; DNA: TGCGCCAGCAGCTTAGCCCGGGGAACATCTAGCACAGATACGCAGTATTTT
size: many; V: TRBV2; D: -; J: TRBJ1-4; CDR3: CASTEGGVKEKLFF; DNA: TGTGCCAGCACCGAGGGAGGGGTGAAGGAAAAACTGTTTTTT
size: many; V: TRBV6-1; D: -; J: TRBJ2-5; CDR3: CASSFPTGERYF; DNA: TGTGCCAGCAGTTTTCCAACAGGTGAACGGTACTTC
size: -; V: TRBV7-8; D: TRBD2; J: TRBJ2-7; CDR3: CASSLEGGSFHEQYF; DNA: TGTGCCAGCAGCTTAGAAGGCGGGAGTTTCCACGAGCAGTACTTC
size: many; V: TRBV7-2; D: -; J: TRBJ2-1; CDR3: CASSLVGTGSYNEQFF; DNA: TGTGCCAGCAGCTTAGTTGGAACTGGCTCCTACAATGAGCAGTTCTTC
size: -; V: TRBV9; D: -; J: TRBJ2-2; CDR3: CASSVVGGTNTGELFF; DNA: TGTGCCAGCAGCGTAGTAGGGGGTACAAACACCGGGGAGCTGTTTTTT
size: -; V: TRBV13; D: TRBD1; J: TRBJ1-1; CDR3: CASRQWGSGGARTEAFF; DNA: TGTGCCAGCAGACAATGGGGATCAGGGGGCGCGAGAACTGAAGCTTTCTTT
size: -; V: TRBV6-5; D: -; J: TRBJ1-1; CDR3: CASSYSTVGAEAFF; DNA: TGTGCCAGCAGTTACTCGACGGTCGGCGCTGAAGCTTTCTTT
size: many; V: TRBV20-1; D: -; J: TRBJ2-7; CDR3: CSAPPLDRTINYEQYF; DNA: TGCAGTGCGCCTCCACTAGACCGTACAATAAACTACGAGCAGTACTTC
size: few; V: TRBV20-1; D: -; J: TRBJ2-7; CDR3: CSARDQPNGEQYF; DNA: TGCAGTGCTAGAGATCAGCCCAATGGGGAGCAGTACTTC
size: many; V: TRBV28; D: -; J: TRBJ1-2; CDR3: CASSGGRYGYTF; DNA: TGTGCCAGCAGCGGGGGCAGATATGGCTACACCTTC
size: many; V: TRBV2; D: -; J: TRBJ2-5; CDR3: CASSEIAAGQETQYF; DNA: TGTGCCAGCAGTGAAATCGCGGCGGGCCAAGAGACCCAGTACTTC
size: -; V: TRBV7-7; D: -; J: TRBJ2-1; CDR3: CASGIGGARTEQFF; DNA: TGTGCTAGCGGTATAGGGGGGGCGAGAACTGAGCAGTTCTTC
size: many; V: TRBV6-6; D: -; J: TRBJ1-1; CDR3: CASSYWGDRTEAFF; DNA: TGTGCCAGCAGTTACTGGGGGGATCGCACTGAAGCTTTCTTT
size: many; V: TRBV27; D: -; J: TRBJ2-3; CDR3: CASSLDRHTDTQYF; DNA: TGTGCCAGCAGTCTCGACAGGCACACAGATACGCAGTATTTT
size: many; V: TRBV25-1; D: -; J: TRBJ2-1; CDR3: CASSEFYEQFF; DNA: TGTGCCAGCAGTGAATTTTATGAGCAGTTCTTC
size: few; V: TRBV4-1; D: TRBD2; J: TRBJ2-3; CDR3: CASSQDLGLAVQYF; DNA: TGCGCCAGCAGCCAAGATCTAGGGCTAGCGGTGCAGTATTTT
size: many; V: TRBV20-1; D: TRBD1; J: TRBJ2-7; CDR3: CSARRTDRASYEQYF; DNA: TGCAGTGCTAGACGAACGGACAGGGCCTCCTACGAGCAGTACTTC
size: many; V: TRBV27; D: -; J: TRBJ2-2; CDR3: CATAWERGELFF; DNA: TGTGCCACCGCTTGGGAGCGCGGGGAGCTGTTTTTT
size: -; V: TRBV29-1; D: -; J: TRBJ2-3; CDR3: CSLNGRGVSTDTQYF; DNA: TGCAGCCTTAACGGTCGAGGCGTAAGCACAGATACGCAGTATTTT
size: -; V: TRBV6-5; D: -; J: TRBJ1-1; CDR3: CASSSLMGRLNTEAFF; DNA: TGTGCCAGCAGCTCACTCATGGGACGGCTGAACACTGAAGCTTTCTTT
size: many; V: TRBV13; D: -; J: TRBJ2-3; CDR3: CASRRTSTDTQYF; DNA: TGTGCCAGCAGGAGGACCAGCACAGATACGCAGTATTTT
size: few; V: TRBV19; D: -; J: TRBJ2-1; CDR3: CASSMAWGRNDEQFF; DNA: TGTGCCAGTAGTATGGCTTGGGGGCGAAACGATGAGCAGTTCTTC
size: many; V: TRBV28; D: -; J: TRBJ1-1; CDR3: CASTLHRASGTEAFF; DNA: TGTGCCAGCACCTTACATCGGGCCTCTGGCACTGAAGCTTTCTTT
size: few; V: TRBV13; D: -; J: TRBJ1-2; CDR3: CASSLAWGNYGYTF; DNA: TGTGCCAGCAGCTTAGCATGGGGTAACTATGGCTACACCTTC
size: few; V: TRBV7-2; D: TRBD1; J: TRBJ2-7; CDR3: CASSFRDRGPDEQYF; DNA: TGTGCCAGCAGCTTCCGGGACAGGGGGCCTGACGAGCAGTACTTC
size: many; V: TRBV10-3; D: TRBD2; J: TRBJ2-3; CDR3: CAVTSGRALRHADTQYF; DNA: TGTGCCGTTACTAGCGGGAGGGCCCTCCGTCACGCAGATACGCAGTATTTT
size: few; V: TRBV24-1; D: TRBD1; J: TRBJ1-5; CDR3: CATSEGRGDNQPQHF; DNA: TGTGCCACCAGTGAGGGCAGGGGGGATAATCAGCCCCAGCATTTT
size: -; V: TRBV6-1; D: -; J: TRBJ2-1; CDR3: CASKFGEQFF; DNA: TGTGCCAGCAAATTTGGTGAGCAGTTCTTC
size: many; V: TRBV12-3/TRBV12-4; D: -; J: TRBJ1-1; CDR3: CASSSGDRTEAFF; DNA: TGTGCCAGCAGTTCGGGTGATCGGACTGAAGCTTTCTTT